One sample yielded the 9 T cell receptor beta chains listed below, sequenced in a study of blood T cell repertoires in COVID-19. TCRdb keeps only in-frame clones here, not all; method: immunoSEQ multiplex PCR. The data contain hundreds of thousands of clones, 65% to 90% of them seen just once; the ten biggest clones take up roughly 13%. The sample consisted of peripheral blood. The origin of the receptors is a human donor in a cohort sampled during active COVID-19.

This chain uses TRBV27 with TRBJ2-7; 7 positions agree with TRBD2. Germline V gives CDR1 MNHEY, CDR2 SMNVEV (reference sequence). The CDR3 length is 16 residues. V lost 4 bases to trimming and J lost 2 bases; unmatched junction nucleotides: 11. In DNA form, the CDR3 reads TGTGCCAGCAGTTCACCGCTAGCGGAATCCCCCTACGAGCAGTACTTC. Translating it yields CASSSPLAESPYEQYF.

The chain recombines TRBV6-5 with TRBJ2-1; tentatively, D is TRBD1 (6 bases). With 6 bases removed from V and 5 bases from J, the gap between germline ends came to 11 bases. The CDR3 runs to 13 residues. Germline assignment: CDR1 MNHEY and CDR2 SVGAGI. DNA of the CDR3: TGTGCCAGCAGCGGGACATGGGACAATGAGCAGTTCTTC. It is translated as CASSGTWDNEQFF.

V usage is TRBV6-5 and J usage is TRBJ1-2; 9 bases are a match to TRBD1. The V and J ends lost 6 bases and 1 base, in that order; junction bases with no gene match: 6. Germline values: CDR1 MNHEY, CDR2 SVGAGI. This CDR3 contains 15 residues. CDR3 residues: CASSPGTGINYGYTF. The CDR3 nucleotides read TGTGCCAGCAGCCCCGGGACAGGGATTAACTATGGCTACACCTTC.

This clone has only one observation. V is TRBV6-6 and J is TRBJ2-2; D possibly corresponds to TRBD1 (6 bases). V was shortened by 6 bases and J by 0 bases, with 14 bases between the two germline ends. CDR1 and CDR2 from the germline V gene are MNHNY and SVGAGI (reference sequence). The CDR3 has 16 amino acids. CDR3 nucleotide sequence: TGTGCCAGCAGAGACCATCGACAGGCGAACACCGGGGAGCTGTTTTTT. This encodes CASRDHRQANTGELFF.

The CDR3 is CASRPGQRYTEAFF. The CDR3 coding sequence is TGTGCCAGCAGACCGGGACAGAGATACACTGAAGCTTTCTTT. V gene TRBV28 combines with J gene TRBJ1-1; 7 positions agree with TRBD1. V lost 6 bases to trimming and J lost 3 bases; unmatched junction nucleotides: 7. The CDR3 has 14 residues. The germline V gene has CDR1 MDHEN and CDR2 SYDVKM. The variable domain in full, with the rest retrieved from reference TRBV28 and TRBJ1-1, is DVKVTQSSRYLVKRTGEKVFLECVQDMDHENMFWYRQDPGLGLRLIYFSYDVKMKEKGDIPEGYSVSREKKERFSLILESASTNQTSMYLCASRPGQRYTEAFFGQGTRLTVV.

The chain links TRBV30 to TRBJ2-7; D is ambiguous. Trimming stripped 1 base from V and 2 bases from J, with 3 bases between. This CDR3 has 11 amino acids. Germline V CDR1 and CDR2: GTSNPN, SVGIG (reference sequence). For the CDR3, the DNA is TGTGCCTGGAGTGCCACCTACGAGCAGTACTTC. Protein: CAWSATYEQYF.

The rearrangement joins TRBV5-6 to TRBJ2-7; D is unresolved. The CDR3 loop spans 14 amino acids. Trimming pared 4 bases from V and 0 bases from J, leaving 11 bases between. Germline values: CDR1 SGHDT, CDR2 YYEEEE. The CDR3 nucleotides read TGTGCCAGCAGCCAGTTGTTGTCCTCCTACGAGCAGTACTTC. It specifies CASSQLLSSYEQYF.

V and J are TRBV28 and TRBJ2-5; 7 bases fit TRBD1. CDR3 length equals 14 residues. Germline CDR1 reads MDHEN; CDR2 reads SYDVKM. Trimming at V came to 2 bases and at J to 2 bases, leaving 2 bases not matched to a gene. Here the CDR3 DNA reads TGTGCCAGCAGTTTAAGACAGGGACAAGAGACCCAGTACTTC. It translates to CASSLRQGQETQYF.

The chain is built from TRBV5-5 and TRBJ2-5; 7 bases line up with TRBD2. This CDR3 has 15 amino acids. V gave up 4 bases and J gave up 4 bases; unmatched junction bases: 10. The germline V gene encodes CDR1 SGHKS and CDR2 YYEKEE (reference sequence). The CDR3: CASSPLHRGGETQYF. In DNA form, the CDR3 reads TGTGCCAGCAGCCCTCTCCACCGCGGGGGAGAGACCCAGTACTTC. The whole variable domain, filled in from reference TRBV5-5 and TRBJ2-5, reads DAGVTQSPTHLIKTRGQQVTLRCSPISGHKSVSWYQQVLGQGPQFIFQYYEKEERGRGNFPDRFSARQFPNYSSELNVNALLLGDSALYLCASSPLHRGGETQYFGPGTRLLVL.